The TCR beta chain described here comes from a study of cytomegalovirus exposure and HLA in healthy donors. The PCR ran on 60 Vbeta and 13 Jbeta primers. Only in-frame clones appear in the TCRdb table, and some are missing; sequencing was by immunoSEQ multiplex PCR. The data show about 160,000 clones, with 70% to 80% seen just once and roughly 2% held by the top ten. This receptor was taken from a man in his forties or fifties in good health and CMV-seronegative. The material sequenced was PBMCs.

DNA for the CDR3: TGTGCCAGTAGGGACTCCGGGACAGGCCTTGAAAAACTGTTTTTT. This gives the protein CASRDSGTGLEKLFF. The chain couples TRBV19 to TRBJ1-4; 8 bases fit TRBD1. Germline V gene data show CDR1 as LNHDA and CDR2 as SQIVND (reference sequence). The CDR3 length is 15 residues. The V gene end was trimmed by 6 bases and the J gene end by 7 bases; junction bases not matched to a gene: 10.